The clone carrying this T cell receptor beta chain has ten or more counts. Antigen: not known. These data belong to a study of T cells in Graves' hyperthyroidism and ophthalmopathy. Study results and caveats: Stable hyperthyroidism was separated from ophthalmopathy by a model based on 13 V-J features. In validation, the model predicted ophthalmopathy. These predictions came a median approximately six months before onset.

The V end lost 2 bases, the J end lost 3 bases, and 16 bases lay between the germline ends. CDR3 length equals 16 residues. Germline V gene sequence: CDR1 SGHDN, CDR2 FVKESK. Absent ophthalmopathy progression within 18 months defined stable Graves' hyperthyroidism. Diagnosis rested on symptoms, serum thyroxine and TRAb, thyroid ultrasound, and orbital computed tomography. There were TCR beta CDR3 regions amplified from RNA transcripts. Carried out on the TCR CDR3, a first-round RT-PCR used the HTBI primer set. MiXCR, run by TCRdb on the multiplex PCR reads, gives a single entry per CDR3 protein. The sample has 75,000 to 100,000 distinct CDR3 sequences, approximately 40% seen once.

V usage is TRBV14 and J usage is TRBJ1-1, with D maybe TRBD1 (6 bases). The receptor's source is a woman in her thirties with Graves' hyperthyroidism. Material: peripheral blood or thyroid tissue (not recorded which). The CDR3 spells CASSQLRGTWYTEAFF. CDR3 coding DNA: TGTGCCAGCAGCCAATTACGGGGGACATGGTACACTGAAGCTTTCTTT.